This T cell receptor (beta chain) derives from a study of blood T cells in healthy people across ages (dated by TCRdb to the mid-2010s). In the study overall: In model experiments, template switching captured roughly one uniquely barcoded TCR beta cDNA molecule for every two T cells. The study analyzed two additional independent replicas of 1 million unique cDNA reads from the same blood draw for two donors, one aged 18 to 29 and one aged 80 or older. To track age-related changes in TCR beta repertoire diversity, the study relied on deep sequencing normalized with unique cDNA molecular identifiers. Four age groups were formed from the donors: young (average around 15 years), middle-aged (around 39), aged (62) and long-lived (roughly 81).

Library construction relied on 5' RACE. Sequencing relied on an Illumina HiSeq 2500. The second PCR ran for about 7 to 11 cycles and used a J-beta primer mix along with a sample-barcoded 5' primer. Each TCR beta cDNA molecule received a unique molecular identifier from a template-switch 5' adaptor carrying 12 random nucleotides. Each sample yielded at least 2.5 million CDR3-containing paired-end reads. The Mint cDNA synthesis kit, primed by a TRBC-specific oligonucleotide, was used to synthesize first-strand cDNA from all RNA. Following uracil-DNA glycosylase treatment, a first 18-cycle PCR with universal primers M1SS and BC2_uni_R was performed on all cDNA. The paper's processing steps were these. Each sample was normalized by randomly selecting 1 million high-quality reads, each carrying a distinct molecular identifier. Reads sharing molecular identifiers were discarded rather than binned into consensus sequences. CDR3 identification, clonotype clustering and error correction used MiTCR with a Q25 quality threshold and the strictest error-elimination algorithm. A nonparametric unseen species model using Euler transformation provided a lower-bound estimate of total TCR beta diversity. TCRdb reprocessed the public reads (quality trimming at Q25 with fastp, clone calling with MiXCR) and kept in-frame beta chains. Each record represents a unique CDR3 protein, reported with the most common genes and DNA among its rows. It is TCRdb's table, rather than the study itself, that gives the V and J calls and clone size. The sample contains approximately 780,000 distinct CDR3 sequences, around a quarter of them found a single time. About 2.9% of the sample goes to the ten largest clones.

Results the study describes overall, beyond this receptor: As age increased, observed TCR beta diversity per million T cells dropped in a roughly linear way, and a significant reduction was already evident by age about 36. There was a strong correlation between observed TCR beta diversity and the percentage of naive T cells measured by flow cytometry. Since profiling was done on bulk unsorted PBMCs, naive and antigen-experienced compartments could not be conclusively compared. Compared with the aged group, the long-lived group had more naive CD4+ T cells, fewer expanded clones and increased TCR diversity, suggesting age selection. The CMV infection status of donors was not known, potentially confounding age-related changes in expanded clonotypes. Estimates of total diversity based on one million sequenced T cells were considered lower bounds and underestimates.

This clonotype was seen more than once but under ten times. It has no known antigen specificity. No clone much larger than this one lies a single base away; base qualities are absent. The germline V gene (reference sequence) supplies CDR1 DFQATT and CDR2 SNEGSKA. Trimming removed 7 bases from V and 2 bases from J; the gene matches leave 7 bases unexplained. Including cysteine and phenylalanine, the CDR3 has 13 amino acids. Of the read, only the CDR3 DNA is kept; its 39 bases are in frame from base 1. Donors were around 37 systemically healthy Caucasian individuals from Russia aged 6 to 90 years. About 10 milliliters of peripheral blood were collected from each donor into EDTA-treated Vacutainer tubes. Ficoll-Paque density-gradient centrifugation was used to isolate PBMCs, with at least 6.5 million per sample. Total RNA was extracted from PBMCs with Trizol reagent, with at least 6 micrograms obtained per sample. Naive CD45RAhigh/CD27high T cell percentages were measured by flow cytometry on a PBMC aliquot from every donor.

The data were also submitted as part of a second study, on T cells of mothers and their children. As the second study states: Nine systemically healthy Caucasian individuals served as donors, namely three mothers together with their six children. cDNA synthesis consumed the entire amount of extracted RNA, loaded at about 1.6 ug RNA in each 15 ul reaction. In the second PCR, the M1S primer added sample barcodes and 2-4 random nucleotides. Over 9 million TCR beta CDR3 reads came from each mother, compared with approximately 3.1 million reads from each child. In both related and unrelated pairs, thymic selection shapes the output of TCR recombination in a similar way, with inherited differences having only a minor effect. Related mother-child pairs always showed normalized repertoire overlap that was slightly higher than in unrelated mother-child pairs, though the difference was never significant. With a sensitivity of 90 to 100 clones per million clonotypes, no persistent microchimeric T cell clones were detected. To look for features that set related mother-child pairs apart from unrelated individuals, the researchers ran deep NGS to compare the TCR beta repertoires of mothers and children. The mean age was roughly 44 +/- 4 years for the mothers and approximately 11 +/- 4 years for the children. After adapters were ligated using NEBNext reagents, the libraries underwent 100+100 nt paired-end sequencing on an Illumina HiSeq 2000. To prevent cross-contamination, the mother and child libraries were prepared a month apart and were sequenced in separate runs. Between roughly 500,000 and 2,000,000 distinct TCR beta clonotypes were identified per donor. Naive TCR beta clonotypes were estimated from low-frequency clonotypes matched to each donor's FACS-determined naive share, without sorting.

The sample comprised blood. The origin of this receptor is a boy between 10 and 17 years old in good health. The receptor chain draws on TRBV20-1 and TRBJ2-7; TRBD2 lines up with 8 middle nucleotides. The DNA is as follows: TGCAGTGGAGCTAGCGGGCGAACCTACGAGCAGTACTTC. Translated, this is CSGASGRTYEQYF.